The 17 T cell receptor beta chains below were found in one sample sequenced in a study of OX40 agonist ivuxolimab in advanced cancers. The table came from immunoSEQ multiplex PCR; TCRdb's copy has only in-frame clones and leaves some out. The table has 75,000 to 100,000 clones, about 80% seen once. The sequences come from CD4+ or CD8+ T cells sorted from blood, collected in a trial of the OX40 agonist ivuxolimab. The receptors derive from an adult with an advanced solid tumor such as melanoma, head and neck, liver or kidney cancer.

The chain links TRBV7-9 to TRBJ2-2, with a weak D call TRBD1 (5 bases). The CDR3 spans 15 residues. Germline CDR1 is SEHNR and CDR2 is FQNEAQ (reference sequence). Trimming took 5 bases from V and 0 from J, leaving 10 bases between them. Here the CDR3 DNA reads TGTGCCAGCAGCCTCCAAGGGGCGAACACCGGGGAGCTGTTTTTT. It specifies CASSLQGANTGELFF.

CDR3 coding DNA: TGTGCCAGCCCCCTCCCGGGAGGGAGCACAGATACGCAGTATTTT. Its translation: CASPLPGGSTDTQYF. This chain joins TRBV11-2 and TRBJ2-3; 8 bases fit TRBD2. This CDR3 is built from 15 residues. V lost 8 bases to trimming and J lost 0 bases; unmatched junction nucleotides: 7. CDR1 and CDR2 from the germline V gene are SGHAT and FQNNGV.

The chain combines TRBV11-2 with TRBJ2-7; D unresolved. Trimming pared 2 bases from V and 5 bases from J, leaving 13 bases between. CDR3 length: 14 residues. CDR1 is SGHAT and CDR2 is FQNNGV in the germline V gene. The CDR3 sequence is CASSLRGPTHEQYF. Here the CDR3 DNA reads TGTGCCAGCAGCTTACGAGGACCGACCCACGAGCAGTACTTC. Based on the CDR3 plus reference TRBV11-2 and TRBJ2-7, the full variable domain is EAGVAQSPRYKIIEKRQSVAFWCNPISGHATLYWYQQILGQGPKLLIQFQNNGVVDDSQLPKDRFSAERLKGVDSTLKIQPAKLEDSAVYLCASSLRGPTHEQYFGPGTRLTVT.

The rearrangement joins TRBV10-3 to TRBJ2-7; 9 nucleotides line up with TRBD1. Germline V gene data show CDR1 as ENHRY and CDR2 as SYGVKD. The CDR3 has 14 residues. V lost 6 bases, J lost 4 bases, and 7 bases stayed unmatched. CDR3 coding DNA: TGTGCCATCAGCTACGGACAGGGGATATACGAGCAGTACTTC. Encoded protein: CAISYGQGIYEQYF.

The chain combines TRBV6-1 with TRBJ2-3, with TRBD1 matching 7 bases. The CDR3 is made up of 16 amino acids. Germline assignment: CDR1 MNHNS and CDR2 SASEGT. V lost 1 base to trimming and J lost 1 base; unmatched junction nucleotides: 5. The CDR3 DNA follows: TGTGCCAGCAGTGAAGGAACAGGGGTCCGCACAGATACGCAGTATTTT. Translated: CASSEGTGVRTDTQYF.

This clone was detected only a few times. CDR3 in DNA: TGCGCCAGCAGCTTGACCTTGACTGGGGCCAACGTCCTGACTTTC. Its translation is CASSLTLTGANVLTF. J is TRBJ2-6 and V is TRBV5-1; D unclear. The V gene lost 1 base and the J gene lost 2 bases, with 7 bases spanning the gap. Germline V gene data show CDR1 as SGHRS and CDR2 as YFSETQ. This CDR3 has 15 amino acids.

The chain couples TRBV12-5 to TRBJ2-7; 8 positions match TRBD2. This CDR3 is 14 amino acids long. Germline V gene data show CDR1 as LGHNT and CDR2 as FRNRAP. The trim removed 3 bases at V and 2 bases at J, leaving 3 bases unmatched. CDR3 residues: CASGLLAAAYEQYF. The CDR3 DNA reads TGTGCTAGTGGTTTACTAGCGGCCGCCTACGAGCAGTACTTC.

This sequence joins TRBV4-3 and TRBJ2-7; TRBD2 matches at 11 bases. This CDR3 is built from 16 residues. After removal of 1 base from V and 7 bases from J, the junction contained 9 bases not matched to a gene. CDR1 is LGHNA and CDR2 is YSLEER in the germline V gene. The CDR3: CASSQAIAGGAGEQYF. Here the CDR3 DNA reads TGCGCCAGCAGCCAAGCTATAGCGGGGGGGGCCGGTGAGCAGTACTTC.

The chain is built from TRBV2 and TRBJ2-3; the match to TRBD2 covers 7 bases. Looked up from germline, CDR1 is SNHLY and CDR2 is FYNNEI. This CDR3 contains 15 residues. V lost 2 bases to trimming and J lost 3 bases; unmatched junction nucleotides: 5. This CDR3 reads CASSEKGRGTDTQYF. DNA for the CDR3: TGTGCCAGCAGTGAAAAGGGGAGGGGAACAGATACGCAGTATTTT.

This clone has just a few counts. The chain is built from TRBV2 and TRBJ2-2; no firm D call. CDR1 is SNHLY, CDR2 FYNNEI, per germline. V lost 6 bases to trimming and J lost 6 bases, with 11 bases between them. The CDR3 loop spans 13 amino acids. CDR3 DNA sequence: TGTGCCAGCAGGATCTACTCCCCCGGGGAGCTGTTTTTT. Translation: CASRIYSPGELFF.

V gene TRBV7-2 combines with J gene TRBJ2-1, with unresolved D. Trimming left V 1 base short and J 9 bases short, with 10 bases between. Germline V gene sequence: CDR1 SGHTA, CDR2 FQGNSA. The CDR3 runs 13 residues. The DNA for the CDR3 is TGTGCCAGCAGCTTAGGAGGAGAAGGTGAGCAGTTCTTC. Translation: CASSLGGEGEQFF.

The chain uses TRBV5-1 and TRBJ2-2, with 13 bases that match TRBD2. The CDR3 totals 14 residues. From germline, CDR1 is SGHRS and CDR2 YFSETQ. Trimming cost V 7 bases and J 8 bases; bases outside gene matches: 5. The CDR3 DNA sequence: TGCGCCAGCGGACTAGCGGGAGTTGGTGGGGAGCTGTTTTTT. Its protein product is CASGLAGVGGELFF.

The rearrangement links TRBV4-3 to TRBJ1-3; D is perhaps TRBD1 (5 bases). Trimming left V 4 bases short and J 0 bases short, with 10 bases between. Germline V gene lookup returns CDR1 LGHNA and CDR2 YSLEER. The CDR3 sequence is 15 residues long. CDR3 bases: TGCGCCAGCAGCCGCGGGGGGGACTCTGGAAACACCATATATTTT. It encodes CASSRGGDSGNTIYF.

The rearrangement uses TRBV7-2 and TRBJ2-7; 7 bases align to TRBD1. The CDR3 sequence is 15 residues long. V gave up 5 bases and J gave up 2 bases; unmatched junction bases: 9. The germline CDR1 and CDR2 sequences are SGHTA and FQGNSA. The CDR3 loop reads CASSMETGPPYEQYF. CDR3 sequence (DNA): TGTGCCAGCAGCATGGAGACAGGGCCCCCCTACGAGCAGTACTTC.

The gene calls are TRBV6-5 and TRBJ1-2; no firm D call. Trimming took off 2 bases at V and 4 bases at J, with 11 bases between the two ends. There are 14 residues in the CDR3. CDR1 is MNHEY and CDR2 is SVGAGI in the germline V gene. The CDR3 sequence: CASSYHASTYGYTF. CDR3 nucleotides: TGTGCCAGCAGTTACCACGCCTCGACCTATGGCTACACCTTC.

The V call is TRBV7-3, the J call TRBJ1-1, with 11 bases identical to TRBD1. The CDR3 runs to 16 residues. With 0 bases clipped from V and 5 bases from J, the junction kept 5 bases outside the gene matches. CDR1 is SGHTA and CDR2 is FQGTGA in the germline V gene. The CDR3 coding sequence is TGTGCCAGCAGCTTAACCGGGACAGGGGGATATACTGAAGCTTTCTTT. Its protein product is CASSLTGTGGYTEAFF.

This clone was seen a single time. The gene calls are TRBV15 and TRBJ2-1, with D uncertain. From germline, CDR1 is LNHNV and CDR2 YYDKDF (reference sequence). The V gene lost 0 bases and the J gene lost 0 bases, with 12 bases spanning the gap. The CDR3 has 17 amino acids. The CDR3 spells CATSRDGVVSSYNEQFF. DNA for the CDR3: TGTGCCACCAGCAGAGATGGTGTGGTTAGCTCCTACAATGAGCAGTTCTTC.